These 32 T cell receptor beta chains originate from one sample sequenced in a study of shared clonotypes between healthy human individuals. TCRdb keeps only in-frame clones here, not all; method: immunoSEQ multiplex PCR. This table has 2 million to 2.5 million clones, 90% to 95% appearing once. The sequenced sample was naive CD4+ T cells from PBMCs. Subset here: CD45RA+ positively selected. The receptor source for this set is a man aged 18 to 35 in good health. Some clones in this sample may be carry-over from other donors' samples.

This clone was seen only once. The rearrangement joins TRBV6-5 to TRBJ2-7; D is possibly TRBD1 or TRBD2 (5 bases each). Germline lookup yields CDR1 MNHEY and CDR2 SVGAGI. V lost 5 bases to trimming and J lost 7 bases, with 12 bases between them. The CDR3 runs 12 residues. CDR3 sequence reads: CASSGGTPEQYF. CDR3 DNA: TGTGCCAGCAGTGGGGGAACCCCTGAGCAGTACTTC.

As concerns this clone: One base away lies a much larger clone, so this may be a sequencing read error. The sample has other DNA sequences that encode this CDR3 too. The rearrangement uses TRBV5-1 and TRBJ2-3; D remains unclear. CDR3 size: 12 residues. Germline CDR1 is SGHRS and CDR2 is YFSETQ. The V end was cut by 2 bases, the J end by 2 bases, with 3 bases between. The CDR3 bases are TGCGCCAGCAGCTTTGACACAGATACGCAGTATTTT. It specifies CASSFDTDTQYF.

The rearrangement links TRBV30 to TRBJ1-3; D remains unclear. The CDR3 spans 14 residues. V was clipped by 7 bases and J by 0 bases, with 13 bases between them. Germline lookup yields CDR1 GTSNPN and CDR2 SVGIG (reference sequence). CDR3 in amino acids: CAYNTKSSGNTIYF. The CDR3 coding sequence is TGTGCCTACAACACGAAGAGCTCTGGAAACACCATATATTTT.

This chain connects TRBV5-1 to TRBJ2-7; D perhaps matches TRBD1 (6 bases). This CDR3 is 14 amino acids long. CDR1 SGHRS and CDR2 YFSETQ come from the germline V gene. Trimming left V 3 bases short and J 2 bases short, with 12 bases between. Written as DNA, the CDR3 is TGCGCCAGCAGCTCCGGGACAAATACCTACGAGCAGTACTTC. It encodes CASSSGTNTYEQYF.

This chain uses TRBV5-5 with TRBJ1-1; tentative D call: TRBD1 (6 bases). Germline CDR1 reads SGHKS; CDR2 reads YYEKEE (reference sequence). The CDR3 consists of 15 residues. V was clipped by 1 base and J by 4 bases, with 14 bases between them. In nucleotides, the CDR3 is TGTGCCAGCAGCTTGAACAGGGCGGGGGGCACTGAAGCTTTCTTT. It codes for CASSLNRAGGTEAFF.

The genes are TRBV11-3 and TRBJ2-2, with TRBD2 as a possible D gene (5 bases). CDR1 SGHNT and CDR2 YENEEA come from the germline V gene. This CDR3 contains 15 residues. Trimming pared 1 base from V and 5 bases from J, leaving 11 bases between. The CDR3 coding sequence is TGTGCCAGCAGCTTAGGTCGAGGGCGGACCGGGGAGCTGTTTTTT. Its translation is CASSLGRGRTGELFF. The variable domain in full, with the rest retrieved from reference TRBV11-3 and TRBJ2-2, is EAGVVQSPRYKIIEKKQPVAFWCNPISGHNTLYWYLQNLGQGPELLIRYENEEAVDDSQLPKDRFSAERLKGVDSTLKIQPAELGDSAVYLCASSLGRGRTGELFFGEGSRLTVL.

The chain has TRBV28 and TRBJ1-2; D might be TRBD1 (5 bases). The V and J ends lost 10 bases and 6 bases respectively, with 12 bases between them. In germline, CDR1 is MDHEN, CDR2 SYDVKM. The CDR3 totals 11 residues. CDR3 in amino acids: CATRDANGYTF. Here the CDR3 DNA reads TGTGCCACCCGGGACGCCAATGGCTACACCTTC.

The chain couples TRBV19 to TRBJ1-5; TRBD1 matches at 7 bases. The CDR3 length is 13 residues. Unmatched junction bases numbered 3, after V lost 6 bases and J lost 4 bases. The germline V gene encodes CDR1 LNHDA and CDR2 SQIVND (reference sequence). CDR3 in DNA: TGTGCCAGTAGCAGGGACAGAAATCAGCCCCAGCATTTT. Translating gives CASSRDRNQPQHF.

The V gene is TRBV15, the J gene TRBJ2-3, with unresolved D. From germline, CDR1 is LNHNV and CDR2 YYDKDF (reference sequence). Trimming removed 1 base at V and 6 bases at J, with 8 bases between. The CDR3 is 13 residues long. In nucleotides, the CDR3 is TGTGCCACCAGCAGAGGGATTAGGGATACGCAGTATTTT. It yields the protein CATSRGIRDTQYF.

This chain links TRBV7-9 with TRBJ2-1, with TRBD1 matching 7 bases. CDR1 is SEHNR and CDR2 is FQNEAQ in the germline V gene (reference sequence). J was trimmed by 0 bases and V by 6 bases; bases with no gene match: 5. This CDR3 has 15 residues. The CDR3 bases are TGTGCCAGCAGGTCCCGGGACAGCTCCTACAATGAGCAGTTCTTC. It encodes CASRSRDSSYNEQFF.

The chain employs TRBV25-1 and TRBJ1-5; possibly TRBD1 for D (6 bases). CDR3 length: 15 residues. Germline CDR1 is MGHDK and CDR2 is SYGVNS. Trimming took 1 base from V and 1 from J, leaving 8 bases between them. In nucleotides, the CDR3 is TGTGCCAGCAGTGAATGGGGGCTCAGCAATCAGCCCCAGCATTTT. Amino acid sequence: CASSEWGLSNQPQHF.

The chain uses TRBV29-1 and TRBJ2-5; 8 bases map to TRBD2. The CDR3 has 12 amino acids. CDR1 SQVTM and CDR2 ANQGSEA come from the germline V gene. Unmatched junction bases numbered 5, after V lost 6 bases and J lost 5 bases. The CDR3 protein is CSVFPGGETQYF. The CDR3 DNA is TGCAGCGTCTTCCCGGGAGGGGAGACCCAGTACTTC.

This clone turned up a few times. J is TRBJ1-2 and V is TRBV14; no clear D. Germline V gene lookup returns CDR1 SGHDN and CDR2 FVKESK. With 1 base removed from V and 8 bases from J, the gap between germline ends came to 8 bases. The CDR3 is 12 residues long. The CDR3 loop is CASSQGAEGYTF. The CDR3 DNA sequence: TGTGCCAGCAGCCAAGGTGCAGAGGGCTACACCTTC.

The V call is TRBV25-1, the J call TRBJ2-7; 9 bases align to TRBD1. Germline CDR1 MGHDK, CDR2 SYGVNS. V lost 6 bases to trimming and J lost 7 bases; unmatched junction nucleotides: 10. The CDR3 length is 14 residues. The CDR3 loop is CASSRRDRAEEQYF. The CDR3, as DNA: TGTGCCAGCAGCCGCCGGGACAGGGCGGAGGAGCAGTACTTC.

The rearrangement uses TRBV19 and TRBJ1-5, with D perhaps TRBD1 (6 bases). Germline V gene sequence: CDR1 LNHDA, CDR2 SQIVND (reference sequence). The CDR3 runs 13 residues. Trimming took 7 bases from V and 7 from J, leaving 14 bases between them. CDR3 DNA: TGTGCCAGTACTTTCCTAGGGGGGCAGCCCCAGCATTTT. The encoded protein is CASTFLGGQPQHF.

This chain uses TRBV5-1 with TRBJ2-5; 13 nucleotides line up with TRBD2. V lost 4 bases, J lost 2 bases, and 5 bases stayed unmatched. The CDR3 runs 16 residues. Germline V gene data show CDR1 as SGHRS and CDR2 as YFSETQ. Written as DNA, the CDR3 is TGCGCCAGCAGCCAGGGGACTAGCGGGGTTCAAGAGACCCAGTACTTC. It translates to CASSQGTSGVQETQYF.

V and J are TRBV5-1 and TRBJ2-1, with 11 bases that match TRBD1. Trimming cost V 4 bases and J 2 bases; bases outside gene matches: 5. This CDR3 has 16 residues. The germline V gene has CDR1 SGHRS and CDR2 YFSETQ. The CDR3 region is CASSAGQGAAYNEQFF. DNA of the CDR3: TGCGCCAGCAGCGCTGGACAGGGGGCTGCCTACAATGAGCAGTTCTTC.

This chain links TRBV7-2 with TRBJ1-2; D perhaps matches TRBD1 (5 bases). The V gene's germline CDR1 is SGHTA and CDR2 FQGNSA. There are 17 residues in the CDR3. V was clipped by 4 bases and J by 0 bases, with 18 bases between them. The CDR3 reads CASSSSRTLASNYGYTF. CDR3 DNA sequence: TGTGCCAGCAGCTCATCTAGGACACTGGCCTCTAACTATGGCTACACCTTC. The full variable domain, completed using reference TRBV7-2 and TRBJ1-2, is GAGVSQSPSNKVTEKGKDVELRCDPISGHTALYWYRQSLGQGLEFLIYFQGNSAPDKSGLPSDRFSAERTGGSVSTLTIQRTQQEDSAVYLCASSSSRTLASNYGYTFGSGTRLTVV.

The chain has TRBV7-2 and TRBJ2-1; 8 positions agree with TRBD2. The CDR3 extends over 15 amino acids. The germline V gene encodes CDR1 SGHTA and CDR2 FQGNSA. With V trimmed by 2 bases and J by 0 bases, 0 bases remained unmatched. CDR3 residues: CASSLREGSYNEQFF. The CDR3 DNA follows: TGTGCCAGCAGCTTACGGGAGGGCTCCTACAATGAGCAGTTCTTC.

The gene calls are TRBV19 and TRBJ1-2; D gene ambiguous. Trimming took off 5 bases at V and 5 bases at J, with 18 bases between the two ends. The CDR3 contains 15 residues. Germline CDR1 is LNHDA and CDR2 is SQIVND (reference sequence). Here the CDR3 DNA reads TGTGCCAGTAGTCAGCAGGTTCCTGCTCCTTATGGCTACACCTTC. Translated: CASSQQVPAPYGYTF.

The CDR3 is CASSREGPGGSYNSPLHF. The CDR3 DNA reads as TGTGCCAGCAGCCGGGAGGGTCCAGGGGGCTCCTATAATTCACCCCTCCACTTT. The gene calls are TRBV27 and TRBJ1-6; 7 positions match TRBD1. The CDR3 is 18 residues long. V dropped 6 bases and J dropped 0; count of bases not matched to a gene: 11. In germline, CDR1 is MNHEY, CDR2 SMNVEV (reference sequence).

The chain links TRBV7-9 to TRBJ2-1; perhaps TRBD2 as D (6 bases). CDR3 length equals 14 residues. Germline CDR1 SEHNR, CDR2 FQNEAQ (reference sequence). Trimming pared 10 bases from V and 0 bases from J, leaving 13 bases between. DNA for the CDR3: TGTGCCACCACGTCCGGGGGCTCCTACAATGAGCAGTTCTTC. The encoded protein is CATTSGGSYNEQFF. The variable domain in full, with the rest retrieved from reference TRBV7-9 and TRBJ2-1, is DTGVSQNPRHKITKRGQNVTFRCDPISEHNRLYWYRQTLGQGPEFLTYFQNEAQLEKSRLLSDRFSAERPKGSFSTLEIQRTEQGDSAMYLCATTSGGSYNEQFFGPGTRLTVL.

The rearrangement uses TRBV11-1 and TRBJ2-7; D gene ambiguous. Germline V gene data show CDR1 as SGHAT and CDR2 as FQDESV (reference sequence). V was trimmed by 1 base and J by 2 bases, leaving 12 bases between them. This CDR3 region has 15 residues. The CDR3 coding sequence is TGTGCCAGCAGCTTAGTTCGGTCAGGTACCTACGAGCAGTACTTC. Amino acid sequence: CASSLVRSGTYEQYF.

The chain couples TRBV28 to TRBJ1-5, with D possibly TRBD1 on 5 matching bases. Germline CDR1 MDHEN, CDR2 SYDVKM. The CDR3 runs to 14 residues. V lost 3 bases and J lost 7, with 13 bases in between. The DNA of the CDR3 is TGTGCCAGCAGTTTTGGGGCTTCCTTACAGCCCCAGCATTTT. Its translation: CASSFGASLQPQHF.

The chain links TRBV9 to TRBJ2-7; D is unresolved. Germline CDR1 SGDLS, CDR2 YYNGEE. The CDR3 runs 14 residues. Trimming stripped 4 bases from V and 5 bases from J, with 16 bases between. The CDR3: CASSLQAQSNEQYF. The CDR3 nucleotides read TGTGCCAGCAGCCTGCAGGCCCAGAGTAACGAGCAGTACTTC.

The chain employs TRBV6-5 and TRBJ2-3; D is ambiguous. Looked up from germline, CDR1 is MNHEY and CDR2 is SVGAGI. This CDR3 contains 14 residues. V lost 7 bases and J lost 5, with 16 bases in between. The DNA of the CDR3 is TGTGCCAGCACGCCCCTCGGAAGTGGAGATACGCAGTATTTT. Amino acid sequence: CASTPLGSGDTQYF.

The rearrangement uses TRBV28 and TRBJ2-7, with 7 bases matching TRBD1. The V gene's germline CDR1 is MDHEN and CDR2 SYDVKM. V gave up 3 bases and J gave up 4 bases; unmatched junction bases: 18. The CDR3 covers 18 residues. CDR3 protein: CASSFTLYITGVSYEQYF. In DNA form, the CDR3 reads TGTGCCAGCAGTTTTACCCTCTACATTACAGGGGTTTCGTACGAGCAGTACTTC.

The CDR3 region has the DNA TGTGCCAGCAGCGTAGAGCCCACCTACAATGAGCAGTTCTTC. Amino acid sequence: CASSVEPTYNEQFF. The chain recombines TRBV9 with TRBJ2-1; D is ambiguous. Germline V gives CDR1 SGDLS, CDR2 YYNGEE. V lost 0 bases to trimming and J lost 2 bases, with 6 bases between them. This CDR3 spans 14 amino acids.

V and J are TRBV6-1 and TRBJ1-2, with D possibly being TRBD1 (6 bases). Germline V gene data show CDR1 as MNHNS and CDR2 as SASEGT. The CDR3 length is 14 residues. V lost 1 base to trimming and J lost 7 bases, with 13 bases between them. The CDR3 bases are TGTGCCAGCAGTGAAGGGCTGGGGGCGCGTGGCTACACCTTC. Amino acid sequence: CASSEGLGARGYTF.

The gene calls are TRBV19 and TRBJ1-5; maybe TRBD1 (6 bases). Germline V lookup: CDR1 LNHDA, CDR2 SQIVND (reference sequence). The V end was cut by 6 bases, the J end by 3 bases, with 12 bases between. CDR3 length: 14 amino acids. In nucleotides, the CDR3 is TGTGCCAGTAGGGTCGGACAGCCCAATCAGCCCCAGCATTTT. This gives the protein CASRVGQPNQPQHF.

V and J are TRBV5-1 and TRBJ1-1; weak D call: TRBD1 (6 bases). The germline gives CDR1 SGHRS, CDR2 YFSETQ. CDR3 length: 18 amino acids. V was cut by 4 bases and J by 3 bases, with 25 bases left in between. CDR3 DNA sequence: TGCGCCAGCAGCCCGTCGGGCAGGGGAAGGATAGGGGACACTGAAGCTTTCTTT. Translated: CASSPSGRGRIGDTEAFF.

V and J are TRBV28 and TRBJ1-2, with D possibly TRBD1 on 6 matching bases. The CDR3 is 12 amino acids. Trimming pared 6 bases from V and 14 bases from J, leaving 19 bases between. The germline CDR1 and CDR2 sequences are MDHEN and SYDVKM. CDR3 loop: CASSAGTSAPTF. The CDR3, as DNA: TGTGCCAGCAGCGCCGGGACAAGCGCTCCTACCTTC.